Given below is one TCR beta chain in context. PCR primers comprised 60 Vbeta and 13 Jbeta primers. The repertoire was sequenced with immunoSEQ multiplex PCR; TCRdb's copy has only in-frame clones and lacks some. The sample gives approximately 130,000 clones, roughly three quarters of which show up once; around 2.9% is in the top ten. The data were obtained in a study of cytomegalovirus exposure and HLA in healthy donors. The length of the CDR3 is 19 residues. Germline assignment: CDR1 LGHNT and CDR2 FRNRAP. The V segment lost 6 bases and the J segment 4 bases; nucleotides outside the gene matches: 19.

The sequenced sample consisted of PBMCs. This TCR derives from a man aged 25 to 40 in good health and CMV-seronegative. The chain recombines TRBV12-5 with TRBJ2-7; 12 bases line up with TRBD2. The CDR3 region is CASGGGGGPRLAGVYEQYF. For the CDR3, the DNA is TGTGCTAGTGGGGGGGGAGGGGGCCCCAGACTAGCGGGAGTGTACGAGCAGTACTTC.